This T cell receptor beta chain is drawn from a study of graft-versus-host responses after intestinal transplantation. For the study at large: Every transplant recipient was induced with anti-thymocyte globulin, then maintained on tacrolimus and steroids for roughly 3 years.

Trimming pared 1 base from V and 3 bases from J, leaving 10 bases between. In germline, CDR1 is LNHDA, CDR2 SQIVND (reference sequence). The CDR3 length is 15 residues. Concerning this clone: Its antigen is as yet unknown.

The data were produced by immunoSEQ multiplex PCR, yet TCRdb's version contains in-frame clones alone and is incomplete. The sample carries roughly 120,000 clones, just over 90% recorded once. The TCR comes from a human donor who was the organ donor for an intestinal transplant. The chain employs TRBV19 and TRBJ1-5, with unresolved D. The sequencing here drew on unstimulated CD4+ T cells sorted from spleen or lymph node cells, taken before transplant. The CDR3 is CASSIAPRVNQPQHF. In nucleotides, the CDR3 is TGTGCCAGTAGTATAGCCCCCAGAGTCAATCAGCCCCAGCATTTT.